The clone carrying this TCR beta chain is a singleton in its sample. This record belongs to a study of T cells in Graves' hyperthyroidism and ophthalmopathy. V lost 5 bases to trimming and J lost 5 bases, with 10 bases between them. This CDR3 has 12 amino acids. The germline V gene encodes CDR1 DFQATT and CDR2 SNEGSKA (reference sequence). Each diagnosis was grounded in clinical symptoms, serum thyroxine and TRAb, thyroid ultrasound, and orbital computed tomography. TCR beta CDR3 sequences were amplified from RNA transcripts. HTBI primers drove first-round RT-PCR of the TCR CDR3. TCRdb re-derived calls from the multiplex PCR reads in MiXCR, one entry per CDR3 protein. Of almost 500,000 distinct CDR3 sequences listed, less than 25% are singletons.

The sequence was obtained from a woman in her 70s with Graves' ophthalmopathy. This chain joins TRBV20-1 and TRBJ2-1, with D possibly matching TRBD2 (6 bases). The sequenced sample was blood. CDR3 DNA sequence: TGCAGTGCTGGCGGGACCGACAATGAGCAGTTCTTC. This sequence encodes CSAGGTDNEQFF.